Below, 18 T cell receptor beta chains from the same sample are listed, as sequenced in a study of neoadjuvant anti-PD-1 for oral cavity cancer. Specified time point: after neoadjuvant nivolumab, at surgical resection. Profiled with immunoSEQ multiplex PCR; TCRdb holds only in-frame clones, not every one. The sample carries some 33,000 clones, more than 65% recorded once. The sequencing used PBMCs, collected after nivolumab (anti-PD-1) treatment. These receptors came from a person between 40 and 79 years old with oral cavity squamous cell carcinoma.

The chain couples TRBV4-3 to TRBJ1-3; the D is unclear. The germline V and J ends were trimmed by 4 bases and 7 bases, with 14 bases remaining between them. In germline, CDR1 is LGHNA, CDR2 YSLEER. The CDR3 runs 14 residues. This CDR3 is CASSPDNGPNTIYF. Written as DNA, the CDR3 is TGCGCCAGCAGCCCCGACAATGGACCCAACACCATATATTTT.

As DNA, the CDR3 is TGTGCCAGTAGTATAGGACAGATCGGGGTCACTGAAGCTTTCTTT. This translates into CASSIGQIGVTEAFF. This rearrangement joins TRBV19 to TRBJ1-1; the D gene is possibly TRBD1 (5 bases). V lost 1 base to trimming and J lost 4 bases, with 13 bases between them. The CDR3 consists of 15 residues. In germline, CDR1 is LNHDA, CDR2 SQIVND (reference sequence).

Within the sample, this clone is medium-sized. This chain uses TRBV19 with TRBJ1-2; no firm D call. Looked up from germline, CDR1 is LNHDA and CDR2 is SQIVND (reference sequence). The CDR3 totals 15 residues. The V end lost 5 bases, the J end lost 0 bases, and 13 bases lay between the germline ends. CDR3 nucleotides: TGTGCCAGTAGTGCAACAGCTACAACTAACTATGGCTACACCTTC. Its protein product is CASSATATTNYGYTF.

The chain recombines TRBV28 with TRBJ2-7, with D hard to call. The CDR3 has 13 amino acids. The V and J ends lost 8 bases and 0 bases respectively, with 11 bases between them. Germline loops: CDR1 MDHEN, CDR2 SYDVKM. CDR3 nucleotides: TGTGCCAGCTTTAGGGTCCGCTCCTACGAGCAGTACTTC. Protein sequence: CASFRVRSYEQYF.

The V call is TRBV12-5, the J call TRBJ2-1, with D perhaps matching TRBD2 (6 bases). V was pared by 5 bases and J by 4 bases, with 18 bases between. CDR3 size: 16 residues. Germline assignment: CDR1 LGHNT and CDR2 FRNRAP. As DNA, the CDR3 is TGTGCTAGTGGTCCCCCAGGCGGGGAGAATTACAATGAGCAGTTCTTC. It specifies CASGPPGGENYNEQFF.

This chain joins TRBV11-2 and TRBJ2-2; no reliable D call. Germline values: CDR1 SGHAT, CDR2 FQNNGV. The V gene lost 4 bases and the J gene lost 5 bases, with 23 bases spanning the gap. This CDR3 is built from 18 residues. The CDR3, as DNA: TGTGCCAGCAGCTCCCCGGTGGTCGAGGCAGAGGTTACCGGGGAGCTGTTTTTT. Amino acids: CASSSPVVEAEVTGELFF.

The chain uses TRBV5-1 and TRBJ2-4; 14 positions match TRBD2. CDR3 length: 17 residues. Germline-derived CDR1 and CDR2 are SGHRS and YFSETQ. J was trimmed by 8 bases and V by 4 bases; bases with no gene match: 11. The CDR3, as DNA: TGCGCCAGCAGCGAGGGACTAGCGGGGGACCCCGGGGACATTCAGTACTTC. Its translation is CASSEGLAGDPGDIQYF.

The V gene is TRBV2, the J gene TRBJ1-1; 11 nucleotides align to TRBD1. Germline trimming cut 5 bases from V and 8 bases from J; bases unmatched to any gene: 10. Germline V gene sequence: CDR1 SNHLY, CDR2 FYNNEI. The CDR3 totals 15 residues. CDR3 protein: CASSWQGQGALEAFF. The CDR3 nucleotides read TGTGCCAGCAGTTGGCAAGGACAGGGGGCTTTAGAAGCTTTCTTT.

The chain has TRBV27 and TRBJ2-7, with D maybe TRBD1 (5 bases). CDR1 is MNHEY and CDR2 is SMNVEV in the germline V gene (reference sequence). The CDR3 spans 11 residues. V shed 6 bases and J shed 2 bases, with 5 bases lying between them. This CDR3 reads CASRQAYEQYF. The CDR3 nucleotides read TGTGCCAGCAGACAGGCCTACGAGCAGTACTTC.

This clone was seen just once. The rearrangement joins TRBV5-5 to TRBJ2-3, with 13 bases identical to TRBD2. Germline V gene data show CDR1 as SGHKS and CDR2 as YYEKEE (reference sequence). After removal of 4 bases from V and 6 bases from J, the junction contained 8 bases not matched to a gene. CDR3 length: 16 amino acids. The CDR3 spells CASSQLLAGGTDTQYF. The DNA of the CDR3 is TGTGCCAGCAGCCAACTACTAGCGGGGGGGACGGATACGCAGTATTTT. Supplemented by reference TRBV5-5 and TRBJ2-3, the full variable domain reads DAGVTQSPTHLIKTRGQQVTLRCSPISGHKSVSWYQQVLGQGPQFIFQYYEKEERGRGNFPDRFSARQFPNYSSELNVNALLLGDSALYLCASSQLLAGGTDTQYFGPGTRLTVL.

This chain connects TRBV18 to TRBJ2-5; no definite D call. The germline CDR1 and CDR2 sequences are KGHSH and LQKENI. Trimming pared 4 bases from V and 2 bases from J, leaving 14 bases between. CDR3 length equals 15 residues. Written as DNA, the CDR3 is TGTGCCAGCTCACGAGTCCCCGGCAATCAAGAGACCCAGTACTTC. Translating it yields CASSRVPGNQETQYF.

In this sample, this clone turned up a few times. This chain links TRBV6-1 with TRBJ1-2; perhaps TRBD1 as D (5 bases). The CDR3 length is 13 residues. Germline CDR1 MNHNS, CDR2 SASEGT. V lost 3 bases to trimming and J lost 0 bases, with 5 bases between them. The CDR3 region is CASSEGANYGYTF. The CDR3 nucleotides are TGTGCCAGCAGTGAGGGGGCTAACTATGGCTACACCTTC.

CDR3 sequence: CASRSQGSGELFF. The CDR3 coding sequence is TGTGCCAGCAGATCACAGGGGTCCGGGGAGCTGTTTTTT. This chain links TRBV25-1 with TRBJ2-2, with TRBD1 matching over 7 bases. CDR1 MGHDK and CDR2 SYGVNS come from the germline V gene. Unmatched junction bases numbered 4, after V lost 6 bases and J lost 6 bases. The CDR3 is made up of 13 amino acids.

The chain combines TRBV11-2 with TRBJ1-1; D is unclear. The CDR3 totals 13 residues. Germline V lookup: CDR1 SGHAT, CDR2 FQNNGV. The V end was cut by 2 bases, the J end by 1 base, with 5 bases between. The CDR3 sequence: CASSLLRNTEAFF. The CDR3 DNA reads TGTGCCAGCAGCTTATTACGGAACACTGAAGCTTTCTTT.

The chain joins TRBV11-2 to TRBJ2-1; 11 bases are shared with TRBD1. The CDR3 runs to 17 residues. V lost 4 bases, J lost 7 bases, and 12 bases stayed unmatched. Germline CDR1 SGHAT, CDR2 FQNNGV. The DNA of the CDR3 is TGTGCCAGCAGCTCTAGTAAGGGACAGGGGGAAGGGAATGAGCAGTTCTTC. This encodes CASSSSKGQGEGNEQFF.

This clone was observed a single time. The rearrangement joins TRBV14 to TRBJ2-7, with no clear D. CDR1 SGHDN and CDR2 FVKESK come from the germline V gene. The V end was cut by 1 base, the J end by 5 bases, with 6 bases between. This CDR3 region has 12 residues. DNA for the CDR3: TGTGCCAGCAGCCAAGCTTGGAACGAGCAGTACTTC. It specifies CASSQAWNEQYF.

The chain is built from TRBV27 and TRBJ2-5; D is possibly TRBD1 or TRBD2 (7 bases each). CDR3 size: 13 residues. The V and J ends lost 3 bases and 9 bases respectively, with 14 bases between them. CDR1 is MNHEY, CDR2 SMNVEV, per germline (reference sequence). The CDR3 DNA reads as TGTGCCAGCAGTTTCAGGGGGGGTCGACCCCAGTACTTC. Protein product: CASSFRGGRPQYF.

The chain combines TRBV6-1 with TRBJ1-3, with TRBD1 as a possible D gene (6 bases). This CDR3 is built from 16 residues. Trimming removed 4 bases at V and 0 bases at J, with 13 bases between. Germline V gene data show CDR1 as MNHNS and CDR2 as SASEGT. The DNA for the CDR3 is TGTGCCAGCAGTGTCAAAGGACAGTCCTCTGGAAACACCATATATTTT. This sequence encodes CASSVKGQSSGNTIYF.